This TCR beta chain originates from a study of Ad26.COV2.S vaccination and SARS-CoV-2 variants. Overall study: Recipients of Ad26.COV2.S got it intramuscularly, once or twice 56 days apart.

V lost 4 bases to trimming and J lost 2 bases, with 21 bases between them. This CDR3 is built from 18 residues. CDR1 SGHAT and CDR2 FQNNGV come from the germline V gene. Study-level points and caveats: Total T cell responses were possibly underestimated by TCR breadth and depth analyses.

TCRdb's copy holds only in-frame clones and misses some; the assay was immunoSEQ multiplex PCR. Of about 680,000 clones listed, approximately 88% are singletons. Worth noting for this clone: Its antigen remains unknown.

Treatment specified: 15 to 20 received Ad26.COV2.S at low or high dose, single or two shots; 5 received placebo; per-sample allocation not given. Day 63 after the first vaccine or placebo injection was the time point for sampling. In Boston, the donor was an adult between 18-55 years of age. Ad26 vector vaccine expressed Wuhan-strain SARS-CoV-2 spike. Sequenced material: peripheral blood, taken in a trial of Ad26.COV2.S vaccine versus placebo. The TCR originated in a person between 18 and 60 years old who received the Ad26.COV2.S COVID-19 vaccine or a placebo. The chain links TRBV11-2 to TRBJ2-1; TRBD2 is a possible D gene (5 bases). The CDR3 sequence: CASSSSLGWTATYNEQFF. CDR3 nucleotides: TGTGCCAGCAGCTCCTCCCTGGGCTGGACTGCTACCTACAATGAGCAGTTCTTC. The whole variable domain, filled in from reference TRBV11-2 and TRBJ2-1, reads EAGVAQSPRYKIIEKRQSVAFWCNPISGHATLYWYQQILGQGPKLLIQFQNNGVVDDSQLPKDRFSAERLKGVDSTLKIQPAKLEDSAVYLCASSSSLGWTATYNEQFFGPGTRLTVL.